In this sample, the clone carrying this T cell receptor (beta chain) turned up a few times. What it binds is not known. Template switching (which added a universal primer site) was used, and cDNA carried unique molecular identifiers. TCRdb reprocessed the 5' RACE reads via MiXCR and lists one record per CDR3 protein. This sample has about 720,000 distinct CDR3 sequences, with about 9.4% found just once. This entry comes from a study of identical twins. Broader study findings: Potential partial confounding of zero-insertion analyses by invariant MAIT and iNKT cells was noted. Models came in too low on out-of-frame TCR alpha sharing in monozygotic twins.

The germline V gene encodes CDR1 SGHRS and CDR2 YFSETQ. The CDR3 length is 14 residues. After removal of 0 bases from V and 5 bases from J, the junction contained 5 bases not matched to a gene. The data also belong to a second study, concerning yellow fever vaccine responses in identical twins. That paper notes: Twins' T cell vaccine responses reportedly looked partly convergent, partly personalized.

This clonotype was sampled from a woman younger than 35 in good health. The genes are TRBV5-1 and TRBJ2-7; 7 bases are shared with TRBD2. Sequencing was done on a sample of PBMCs. The CDR3 loop is CASSLAGLTHEQYF. CDR3 coding DNA: TGCGCCAGCAGCTTGGCGGGACTAACCCACGAGCAGTACTTC.